Shown below are 25 T cell receptor beta chains from a single sample sequenced in a study of blood T cell repertoires in COVID-19. The table came from immunoSEQ multiplex PCR; TCRdb's copy has only in-frame clones and leaves some out. The sample lists roughly 410,000 clones; 80% to 90% were seen once. The material sequenced was peripheral blood. Receptors originate from a woman aged 60-75 years with COVID-19, enrolled during active disease.

The chain recombines TRBV24-1 with TRBJ2-7, with D tentatively TRBD1 (6 bases). Deletions cut 6 bases from V and 4 bases from J, with 15 bases between. Germline V gives CDR1 KGHDR, CDR2 SFDVKD. The CDR3 sequence is 14 residues long. CDR3 in amino acids: CATSTTGESYEQYF. CDR3 sequence (DNA): TGTGCCACCAGTACGACAGGCGAATCGTACGAGCAGTACTTC.

This clone was counted only a few times. This chain uses TRBV5-4 with TRBJ2-3; possibly TRBD1 for D (6 bases). This CDR3 has 14 amino acids. V lost 2 bases and J lost 1, with 8 bases in between. Germline CDR1 SGHNT, CDR2 YYREEE (reference sequence). The CDR3 DNA is TGTGCCAGCAGCTTTTGGACAGGCACAGATACGCAGTATTTT. Translating gives CASSFWTGTDTQYF.

This rearrangement joins TRBV7-9 to TRBJ2-3; TRBD2 aligns across 9 bases. Germline CDR1 reads SEHNR; CDR2 reads FQNEAQ (reference sequence). The CDR3 spans 15 residues. Germline trimming cut 3 bases from V and 3 bases from J; bases unmatched to any gene: 4. DNA of the CDR3: TGTGCCAGCAGCTTCCAGCGGGGGGCGACAGATACGCAGTATTTT. Translating it yields CASSFQRGATDTQYF. Combining the CDR3 with reference TRBV7-9 and TRBJ2-3 gives the whole variable domain DTGVSQNPRHKITKRGQNVTFRCDPISEHNRLYWYRQTLGQGPEFLTYFQNEAQLEKSRLLSDRFSAERPKGSFSTLEIQRTEQGDSAMYLCASSFQRGATDTQYFGPGTRLTVL.

CDR3 loop: CAWRGTSGGAFGANVLTF. The CDR3 coding sequence is TGTGCCTGGAGAGGGACTAGCGGGGGGGCTTTTGGGGCCAACGTCCTGACTTTC. The chain recombines TRBV30 with TRBJ2-6; TRBD2 matches at 16 bases. The CDR3 has 18 amino acids. Unmatched junction bases numbered 5, after V lost 3 bases and J lost 3 bases. The germline CDR1 and CDR2 sequences are GTSNPN and SVGIG (reference sequence).

This clone occurred once. V is TRBV5-6 and J is TRBJ1-6; no clear D gene. From germline, CDR1 is SGHDT and CDR2 YYEEEE. The CDR3 runs 16 residues. V was pared by 2 bases and J by 4 bases, with 13 bases between. The CDR3 loop is CASSFRPTAYNSPLHF. The CDR3, as DNA: TGTGCCAGCAGCTTTCGCCCCACAGCTTATAATTCACCCCTCCACTTT.

The chain links TRBV7-3 to TRBJ1-1; D remains unclear. Germline V gene data show CDR1 as SGHTA and CDR2 as FQGTGA. Trimming pared 2 bases from V and 1 base from J, leaving 5 bases between. The CDR3 is 13 residues long. CDR3 sequence reads: CASSLQWNTEAFF. CDR3 sequence (DNA): TGTGCCAGCAGCTTACAGTGGAACACTGAAGCTTTCTTT.

The chain recombines TRBV18 with TRBJ2-7; 8 bases map to TRBD1. Germline lookup yields CDR1 KGHSH and CDR2 LQKENI. The CDR3 spans 14 residues. The V gene end was trimmed by 6 bases and the J gene end by 2 bases; junction bases not matched to a gene: 6. CDR3 in DNA: TGTGCCAGCTCGCCTCAGGGGGCCCCCTACGAGCAGTACTTC. Translating gives CASSPQGAPYEQYF.

This chain joins TRBV3-1 (or the pseudogene TRBV3-2) and TRBJ2-3; 8 bases match TRBD2. Germline values: CDR1 LGHDT, CDR2 YNNKEL (reference sequence). J was trimmed by 5 bases and V by 1 base; bases with no gene match: 8. The CDR3 runs 16 residues. CDR3 protein: CASSQGPGGAQDTQYF. Written as DNA, the CDR3 is TGTGCCAGCAGCCAAGGGCCCGGGGGGGCCCAAGATACGCAGTATTTT.

The CDR3 reads CATSRDAGNSPLHF. The CDR3 bases are TGTGCCACCAGCAGAGATGCCGGGAATTCACCCCTCCACTTT. This chain joins TRBV15 and TRBJ1-6; D is unresolved. V was pared by 0 bases and J by 7 bases, with 7 bases between. The CDR3 covers 14 residues. CDR1 is LNHNV, CDR2 YYDKDF, per germline (reference sequence).

About this clone itself: One end of the junction fails to match germline, which may point to a read error. The gene calls are TRBV2 and TRBJ2-7; 9 bases are shared with TRBD1. The CDR3 totals 14 residues. CDR1 and CDR2 (germline): SNHLY, FYNNEI. The CDR3 protein is CASREGQGIKEQYF. The CDR3 nucleotides are TGTGCCAGCAGGGAAGGACAGGGGATAAAGGAGCAGTACTTC.

The chain carries TRBV27 and TRBJ2-7; D is ambiguous. The V end was cut by 8 bases, the J end by 4 bases, with 9 bases between. CDR1 and CDR2 (germline): MNHEY, SMNVEV (reference sequence). The CDR3 totals 11 residues. The CDR3 DNA reads as TGTGCCAGCTTCTGGGCGTACGAGCAGTACTTC. Translating gives CASFWAYEQYF.

The chain carries TRBV11-2 and TRBJ2-1, with 9 positions matching TRBD2. Trimming removed 5 bases from V and 7 bases from J; junction bases left unmatched: 18. This CDR3 is 18 amino acids long. Germline values: CDR1 SGHAT, CDR2 FQNNGV. The CDR3 spells CASSQVGVGRGGLNEQFF. CDR3 coding DNA: TGTGCCAGCAGCCAAGTTGGAGTTGGGCGGGGGGGCCTGAATGAGCAGTTCTTC.

The table lists this clone with a few counts. The chain carries TRBV10-1 and TRBJ1-2; 8 bases fit TRBD1. The CDR3 runs to 17 residues. Trimming removed 11 bases from V and 0 bases from J; junction bases left unmatched: 17. Germline V CDR1 and CDR2: WNHNN, SYGVQD (reference sequence). The CDR3 DNA reads as TGCGCCCCCAAAACCCAGGGGGCTACGAGGGCTAACTATGGCTACACCTTC. This translates into CAPKTQGATRANYGYTF.

The genes are TRBV28 and TRBJ2-4; no definite D call. CDR1 and CDR2 (germline): MDHEN, SYDVKM. The length of the CDR3 is 15 residues. V was trimmed by 4 bases and J by 0 bases, leaving 10 bases between them. The CDR3 reads CASSSGVIAKNIQYF. The CDR3 bases are TGTGCCAGCAGTTCTGGAGTTATAGCCAAAAACATTCAGTACTTC.

The genes are TRBV19 and TRBJ1-6; TRBD1 might be the D (5 bases). This CDR3 comprises 15 residues. The germline CDR1 and CDR2 sequences are LNHDA and SQIVND (reference sequence). Trimming pared 3 bases from V and 6 bases from J, leaving 12 bases between. The CDR3 DNA reads TGTGCCAGTAGTATTACAGGACGGGCTAATTCACCCCTCCACTTT. This gives the protein CASSITGRANSPLHF.

This chain uses TRBV27 with TRBJ2-3; TRBD2 matches 9 bases. The V gene's germline CDR1 is MNHEY and CDR2 SMNVEV (reference sequence). J was trimmed by 0 bases and V by 6 bases; bases with no gene match: 7. The CDR3 covers 16 residues. DNA of the CDR3: TGTGCCAGCAGCCCTAGCGGGGCACCTAGCACAGATACGCAGTATTTT. Amino acids: CASSPSGAPSTDTQYF.

The chain has TRBV20-1 and TRBJ1-2, with unresolved D. Germline V gives CDR1 DFQATT, CDR2 SNEGSKA (reference sequence). CDR3 length: 9 residues. In nucleotides, the CDR3 is TGCACTCCCAACTATGGCTACACCTTC. Translating it yields CTPNYGYTF.

V is TRBV29-1 and J is TRBJ2-5; 16 bases fit TRBD2. Looked up from germline, CDR1 is SQVTM and CDR2 is ANQGSEA. The V gene end was trimmed by 4 bases and the J gene end by 5 bases; junction bases not matched to a gene: 7. The CDR3 is 16 residues long. CDR3 protein: CSVAGTSGGVLETQYF. The CDR3 bases are TGCAGCGTTGCAGGGACTAGCGGGGGGGTTTTGGAGACCCAGTACTTC.

This rearrangement joins TRBV28 to TRBJ1-1; 7 nucleotides align to TRBD1. Germline V gene lookup returns CDR1 MDHEN and CDR2 SYDVKM. The V segment lost 7 bases and the J segment 9 bases; nucleotides outside the gene matches: 8. The CDR3 runs 12 residues. The CDR3 DNA reads TGTGCCAGCATTTCAGACAGGGCTAAAGCTTTCTTT. It is translated as CASISDRAKAFF. Full variable domain (missing parts from reference TRBV28 and TRBJ1-1): DVKVTQSSRYLVKRTGEKVFLECVQDMDHENMFWYRQDPGLGLRLIYFSYDVKMKEKGDIPEGYSVSREKKERFSLILESASTNQTSMYLCASISDRAKAFFGQGTRLTVV.

V is TRBV5-6 and J is TRBJ1-6; 9 nucleotides match TRBD1. Losses at the gene ends were 5 bases for V and 10 bases for J; bases not matched to a gene: 7. The length of the CDR3 is 14 residues. The germline gives CDR1 SGHDT, CDR2 YYEEEE. The CDR3 region is CASSRWDRESPLHF. CDR3 DNA: TGTGCCAGCAGTCGTTGGGACAGGGAGTCACCCCTCCACTTT.

V gene TRBV6-5 combines with J gene TRBJ1-1; perhaps TRBD1 as D (5 bases). Trimming cost V 7 bases and J 4 bases, with 13 bases left between them. Per germline, CDR1 MNHEY and CDR2 SVGAGI. This CDR3 has 13 amino acids. CDR3 loop: CASKAGLITEAFF. CDR3 sequence (DNA): TGTGCCAGCAAGGCAGGGCTTATCACTGAAGCTTTCTTT.

V usage is TRBV12-5 and J usage is TRBJ2-3; 12 positions match TRBD2. The CDR3 is made up of 15 amino acids. Germline CDR1 reads LGHNT; CDR2 reads FRNRAP. Trimming removed 10 bases from V and 0 bases from J; junction bases left unmatched: 5. The CDR3 DNA reads as TGTGCTACTAGCGGGGGGGCCTCTAGCACAGATACGCAGTATTTT. Protein: CATSGGASSTDTQYF.

The chain carries TRBV6-5 and TRBJ2-6; D remains unclear. Trimming shortened V by 0 bases and J by 4 bases, and 4 bases separated the two germline ends. From germline, CDR1 is MNHEY and CDR2 SVGAGI. There are 14 residues in the CDR3. The CDR3 region is CASSYSLGANVLTF. The CDR3 DNA reads TGTGCCAGCAGTTACTCACTGGGGGCCAACGTCCTGACTTTC.

This chain links TRBV5-6 with TRBJ1-1; D ambiguous. Trimming removed 4 bases at V and 1 base at J, with 11 bases between. This CDR3 contains 14 residues. The germline CDR1 and CDR2 sequences are SGHDT and YYEEEE. The CDR3 spells CASSINSPNTEAFF. CDR3 nucleotide sequence: TGTGCCAGCAGCATTAACTCACCGAACACTGAAGCTTTCTTT. Combining the CDR3 with reference TRBV5-6 and TRBJ1-1 gives the whole variable domain DAGVTQSPTHLIKTRGQQVTLRCSPKSGHDTVSWYQQALGQGPQFIFQYYEEEERQRGNFPDRFSGHQFPNYSSELNVNALLLGDSALYLCASSINSPNTEAFFGQGTRLTVV.

Concerning this clone itself: Different DNA sequences within this sample yield the same CDR3. This chain joins TRBV27 and TRBJ2-7, with 11 bases fitting TRBD2. Germline CDR1 reads MNHEY; CDR2 reads SMNVEV (reference sequence). The CDR3 covers 15 residues. The junction had 5 bases not matched to a gene; V was cut back by 4 bases and J by 3 bases. Here the CDR3 DNA reads TGTGCCAGCAGTTACCGACTAGCGGGGAGCTACGAGCAGTACTTC. It yields the protein CASSYRLAGSYEQYF.